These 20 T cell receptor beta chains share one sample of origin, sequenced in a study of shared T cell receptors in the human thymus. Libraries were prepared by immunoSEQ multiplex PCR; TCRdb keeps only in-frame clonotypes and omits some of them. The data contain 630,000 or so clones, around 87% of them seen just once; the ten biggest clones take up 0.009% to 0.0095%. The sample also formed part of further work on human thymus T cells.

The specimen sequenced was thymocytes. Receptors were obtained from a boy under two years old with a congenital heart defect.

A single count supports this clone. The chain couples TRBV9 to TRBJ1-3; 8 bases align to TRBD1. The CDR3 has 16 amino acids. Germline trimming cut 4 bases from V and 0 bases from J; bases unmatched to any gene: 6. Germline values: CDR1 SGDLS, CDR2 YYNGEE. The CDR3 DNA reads TGTGCCAGCAGCCTCGGACAGGGTCCCTCTGGAAACACCATATATTTT. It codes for CASSLGQGPSGNTIYF.

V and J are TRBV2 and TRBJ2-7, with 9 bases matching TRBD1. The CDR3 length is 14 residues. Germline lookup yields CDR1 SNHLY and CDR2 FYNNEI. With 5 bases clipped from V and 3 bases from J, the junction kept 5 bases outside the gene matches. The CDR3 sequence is CASSPRDRDYEQYF. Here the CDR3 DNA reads TGTGCCAGCAGTCCCCGGGACAGGGACTACGAGCAGTACTTC.

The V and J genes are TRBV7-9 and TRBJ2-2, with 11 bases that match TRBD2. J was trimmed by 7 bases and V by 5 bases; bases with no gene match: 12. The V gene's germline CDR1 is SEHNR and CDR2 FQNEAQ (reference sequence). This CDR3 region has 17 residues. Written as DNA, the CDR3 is TGTGCCAGCAGCCTCTCGCCGACTAGCGGGAATCACGGGGAGCTGTTTTTT. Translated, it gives CASSLSPTSGNHGELFF.

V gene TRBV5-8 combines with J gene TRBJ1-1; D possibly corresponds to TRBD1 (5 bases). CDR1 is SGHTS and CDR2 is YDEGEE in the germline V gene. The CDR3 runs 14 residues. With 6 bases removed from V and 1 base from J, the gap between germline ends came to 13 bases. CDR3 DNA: TGTGCCAGCAAGTGGGGCGTCGAGAACACTGAAGCTTTCTTT. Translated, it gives CASKWGVENTEAFF.

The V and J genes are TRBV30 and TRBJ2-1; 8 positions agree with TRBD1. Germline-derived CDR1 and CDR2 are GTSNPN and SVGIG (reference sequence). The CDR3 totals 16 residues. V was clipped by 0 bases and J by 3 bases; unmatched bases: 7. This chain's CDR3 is CAWSVPDRDYYNEQFF. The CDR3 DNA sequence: TGTGCCTGGAGTGTCCCGGACAGGGATTACTACAATGAGCAGTTCTTC.

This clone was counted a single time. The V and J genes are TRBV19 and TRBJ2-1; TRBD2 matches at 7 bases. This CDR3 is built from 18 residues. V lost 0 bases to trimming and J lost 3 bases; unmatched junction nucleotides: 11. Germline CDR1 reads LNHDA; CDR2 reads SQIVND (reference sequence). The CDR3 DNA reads TGTGCCAGTAGTATAGACCCTACCGCAGGACTAGACTACAATGAGCAGTTCTTC. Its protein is CASSIDPTAGLDYNEQFF.

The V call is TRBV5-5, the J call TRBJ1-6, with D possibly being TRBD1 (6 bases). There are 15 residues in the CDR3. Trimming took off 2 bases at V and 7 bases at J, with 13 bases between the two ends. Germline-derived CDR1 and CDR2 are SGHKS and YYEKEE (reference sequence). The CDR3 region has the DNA TGTGCCAGCAGCTTTACAGGGCTTTCAAATTCACCCCTCCACTTT. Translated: CASSFTGLSNSPLHF.

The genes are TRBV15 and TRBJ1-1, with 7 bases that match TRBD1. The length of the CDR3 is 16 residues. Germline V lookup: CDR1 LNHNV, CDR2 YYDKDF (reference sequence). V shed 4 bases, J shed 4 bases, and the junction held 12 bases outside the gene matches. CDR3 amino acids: CATSTLYNRGGTEAFF. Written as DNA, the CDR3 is TGTGCCACCAGCACCTTATACAACAGGGGAGGCACTGAAGCTTTCTTT.

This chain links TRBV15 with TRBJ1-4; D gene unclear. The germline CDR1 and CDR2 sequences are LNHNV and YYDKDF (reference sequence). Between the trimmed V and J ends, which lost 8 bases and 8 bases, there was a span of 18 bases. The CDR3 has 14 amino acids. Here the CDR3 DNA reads TGTGCCACCGGGAGGCATCTTAGGGAGGAAAAACTGTTTTTT. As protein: CATGRHLREEKLFF.

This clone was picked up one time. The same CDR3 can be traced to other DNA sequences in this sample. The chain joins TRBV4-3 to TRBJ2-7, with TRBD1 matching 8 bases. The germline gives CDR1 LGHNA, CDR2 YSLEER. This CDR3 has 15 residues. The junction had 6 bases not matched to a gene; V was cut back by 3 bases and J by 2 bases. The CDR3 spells CASSQGRQGPYEQYF. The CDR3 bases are TGCGCCAGCAGCCAGGGCAGACAGGGGCCCTACGAGCAGTACTTC.

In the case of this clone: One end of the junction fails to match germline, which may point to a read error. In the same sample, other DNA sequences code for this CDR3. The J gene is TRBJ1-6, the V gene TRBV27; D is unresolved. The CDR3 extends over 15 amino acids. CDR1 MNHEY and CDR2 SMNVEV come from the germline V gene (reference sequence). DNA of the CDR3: TGTGCCAGCAGTTGGGGTCGGGAAGATAATTCCCCCCTCCACTTT. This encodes CASSWGREDNSPLHF.

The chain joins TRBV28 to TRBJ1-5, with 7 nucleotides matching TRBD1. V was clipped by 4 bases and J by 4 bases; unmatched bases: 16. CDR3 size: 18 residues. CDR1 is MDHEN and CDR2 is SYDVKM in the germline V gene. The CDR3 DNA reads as TGTGCCAGCAGTTCTCCGGACAGGTCGGAGTGGGTGAATCAGCCCCAGCATTTT. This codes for CASSSPDRSEWVNQPQHF.

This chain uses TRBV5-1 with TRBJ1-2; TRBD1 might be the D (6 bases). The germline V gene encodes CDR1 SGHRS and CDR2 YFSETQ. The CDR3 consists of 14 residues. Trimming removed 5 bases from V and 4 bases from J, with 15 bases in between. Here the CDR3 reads CASRREQGTYGYTF. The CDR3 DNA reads TGCGCCAGCAGGAGGGAACAGGGTACCTATGGCTACACCTTC.

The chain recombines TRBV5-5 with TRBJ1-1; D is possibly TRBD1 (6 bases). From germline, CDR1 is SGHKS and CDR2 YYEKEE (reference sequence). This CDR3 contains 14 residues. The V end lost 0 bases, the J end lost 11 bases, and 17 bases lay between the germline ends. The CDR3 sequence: CASSLDNRDFAAFF. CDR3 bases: TGTGCCAGCAGCTTGGATAACAGGGATTTTGCGGCTTTCTTT.

CDR3 protein: CASSLISSRNEQFF. The CDR3 coding sequence is TGTGCCAGCAGCTTAATATCATCGCGCAATGAGCAGTTCTTC. This chain connects TRBV7-3 to TRBJ2-1; unclear D gene. The germline V gene has CDR1 SGHTA and CDR2 FQGTGA. The CDR3 is 14 amino acids. V was pared by 1 base and J by 6 bases, with 10 bases between.

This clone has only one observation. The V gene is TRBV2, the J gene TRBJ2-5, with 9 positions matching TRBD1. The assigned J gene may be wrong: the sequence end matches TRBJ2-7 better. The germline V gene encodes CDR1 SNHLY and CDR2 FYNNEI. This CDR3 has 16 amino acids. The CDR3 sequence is CASSSTGGNPSYEQYF. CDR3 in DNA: TGTGCCAGCAGTTCGACAGGGGGAAATCCCTCCTACGAGCAGTACTTC.

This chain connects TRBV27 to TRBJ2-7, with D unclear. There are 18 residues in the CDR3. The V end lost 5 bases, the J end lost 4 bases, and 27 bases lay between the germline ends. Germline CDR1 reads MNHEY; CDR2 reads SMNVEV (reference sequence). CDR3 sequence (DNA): TGTGCCAGCAGTCACGACCGCAGGCCAGTACCCACCCATTACGAGCAGTACTTC. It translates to CASSHDRRPVPTHYEQYF.

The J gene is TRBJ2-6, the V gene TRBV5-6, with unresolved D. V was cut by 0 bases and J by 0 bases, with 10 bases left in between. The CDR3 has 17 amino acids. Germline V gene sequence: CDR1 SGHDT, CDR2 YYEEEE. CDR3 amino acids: CASSLVQVRSGANVLTF. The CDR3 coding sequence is TGTGCCAGCAGCTTGGTTCAGGTGCGCTCTGGGGCCAACGTCCTGACTTTC.

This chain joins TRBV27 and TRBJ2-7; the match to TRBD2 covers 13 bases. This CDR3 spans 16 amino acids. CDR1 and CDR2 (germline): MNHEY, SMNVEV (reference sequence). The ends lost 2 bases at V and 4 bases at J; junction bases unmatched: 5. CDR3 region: CASSLNGLAGVYEQYF. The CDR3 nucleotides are TGTGCCAGCAGTTTAAACGGACTAGCGGGAGTTTACGAGCAGTACTTC.

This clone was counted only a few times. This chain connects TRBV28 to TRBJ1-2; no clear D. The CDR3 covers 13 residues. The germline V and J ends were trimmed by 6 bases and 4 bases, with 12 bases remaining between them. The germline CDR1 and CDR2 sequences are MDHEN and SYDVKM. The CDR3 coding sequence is TGTGCCAGCAGCCAAGACTGGAGCTATGGCTACACCTTC. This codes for CASSQDWSYGYTF.